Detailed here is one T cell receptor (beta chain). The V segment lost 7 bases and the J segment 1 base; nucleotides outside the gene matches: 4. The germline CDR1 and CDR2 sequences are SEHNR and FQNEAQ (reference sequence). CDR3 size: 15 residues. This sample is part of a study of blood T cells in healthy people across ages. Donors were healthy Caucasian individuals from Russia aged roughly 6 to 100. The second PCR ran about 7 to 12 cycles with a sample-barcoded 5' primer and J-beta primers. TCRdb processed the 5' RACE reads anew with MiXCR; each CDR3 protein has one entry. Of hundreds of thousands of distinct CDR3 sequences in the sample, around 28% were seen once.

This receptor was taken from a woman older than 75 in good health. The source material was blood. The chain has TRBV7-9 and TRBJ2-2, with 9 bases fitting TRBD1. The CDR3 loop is CASTQGALNTGELFF. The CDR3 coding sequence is TGTGCCAGCACACAGGGGGCCCTGAACACCGGGGAGCTGTTTTTT.